This passage covers 12 T cell receptor beta chains from one sample sequenced in a study of T cell responses to AZD1222 COVID-19 vaccine. Assay: immunoSEQ multiplex PCR; the TCRdb copy retains only in-frame clones and omits some. Of over 150,000 clones in the sample, approximately 94% were seen once. Sample: peripheral blood, taken 28 days after the second AZD1222 dose. Receptor source: an adult who received the AZD1222 COVID-19 vaccine.

The rearrangement links TRBV6-5 to TRBJ2-1; the D is unclear. Germline V gene data show CDR1 as MNHEY and CDR2 as SVGAGI. Trimming cost V 5 bases and J 4 bases, with 9 bases left between them. The CDR3 contains 13 residues. The CDR3 region has the DNA TGTGCCAGCAGTACCGCCCTATACAATGAGCAGTTCTTC. Translated, it gives CASSTALYNEQFF.

With regard to this clone: Different DNA sequences within this sample yield the same CDR3. V is TRBV4-3 and J is TRBJ1-6, with TRBD1 identical over 8 bases. Trimming cost V 3 bases and J 8 bases; bases outside gene matches: 3. The CDR3 has 14 amino acids. Germline loops: CDR1 LGHNA, CDR2 YSLEER. CDR3 region: CASSQAGGDSPLHF. The DNA for the CDR3 is TGCGCCAGCAGCCAGGCAGGGGGCGATTCACCCCTCCACTTT.

V and J are TRBV13 and TRBJ1-3; D is ambiguous. The CDR3 extends over 16 amino acids. Germline V gene data show CDR1 as PRHDT and CDR2 as FYEKMQ (reference sequence). V lost 5 bases and J 4 bases, leaving 18 bases between the germline ends. CDR3 residues: CASSVNTGFVGNTIYF. The DNA for the CDR3 is TGTGCCAGCAGCGTAAATACCGGGTTTGTAGGAAACACCATATATTTT.

J is TRBJ2-2 and V is TRBV7-2; D might be TRBD1 (6 bases). The V and J ends lost 1 base and 1 base respectively, with 13 bases between them. Germline V gene lookup returns CDR1 SGHTA and CDR2 FQGNSA. This CDR3 spans 17 amino acids. CDR3 coding DNA: TGTGCCAGCAGCTTAGTCCCTCAGGGACAGAACACCGGGGAGCTGTTTTTT. This encodes CASSLVPQGQNTGELFF. The full variable domain, its missing parts supplied by reference TRBV7-2 and TRBJ2-2, is GAGVSQSPSNKVTEKGKDVELRCDPISGHTALYWYRQSLGQGLEFLIYFQGNSAPDKSGLPSDRFSAERTGGSVSTLTIQRTQQEDSAVYLCASSLVPQGQNTGELFFGEGSRLTVL.

The CDR3, as DNA: TGTGCCAGCAGCATAGAGCAGGGGAATCAGCCCCAGCATTTT. Its protein product is CASSIEQGNQPQHF. The chain is built from TRBV5-5 and TRBJ1-5; TRBD1 might be the D (6 bases). CDR3 length: 14 amino acids. Trimming stripped 4 bases from V and 4 bases from J, with 12 bases between. From germline, CDR1 is SGHKS and CDR2 YYEKEE (reference sequence).

The chain is built from TRBV4-2 and TRBJ2-5, with D perhaps TRBD1 (5 bases). V shed 1 base and J shed 4 bases, with 7 bases lying between them. This CDR3 spans 13 amino acids. Per the germline V gene, CDR1 is LGHNA and CDR2 is YNFKEQ. Here the CDR3 reads CASSQGGGETQYF. CDR3 DNA: TGTGCCAGCAGCCAAGGGGGCGGAGAGACCCAGTACTTC.

This chain uses TRBV3-1 (or the pseudogene TRBV3-2) with TRBJ1-1; unclear D gene. The V gene lost 5 bases and the J gene lost 4 bases, with 17 bases spanning the gap. Germline V lookup: CDR1 LGHDT, CDR2 YNNKEL (reference sequence). The CDR3 contains 15 residues. Here the CDR3 reads CASSSRFKGSTEAFF. The CDR3 DNA reads TGTGCCAGCAGCTCCCGTTTTAAGGGCTCCACTGAAGCTTTCTTT.

DNA of the CDR3: TGTGCCAGCAGCGTAGGTCTTATGAACACTGAAGCTTTCTTT. Translating gives CASSVGLMNTEAFF. The V call is TRBV11-1, the J call TRBJ1-1, with D unclear. Germline lookup yields CDR1 SGHAT and CDR2 FQDESV (reference sequence). V lost 5 bases to trimming and J lost 0 bases, with 10 bases between them. The CDR3 covers 14 residues.

The CDR3 loop is CATLAGEQYF. CDR3 coding DNA: TGTGCCACTTTGGCTGGAGAGCAGTACTTC. The chain employs TRBV7-9 and TRBJ2-7; D not resolved. With 10 bases removed from V and 7 bases from J, the gap between germline ends came to 11 bases. The CDR3 spans 10 residues. Germline CDR1 and CDR2: SEHNR and FQNEAQ (reference sequence).

This chain joins TRBV18 and TRBJ2-7; D remains unclear. This CDR3 region has 12 residues. The germline V gene has CDR1 KGHSH and CDR2 LQKENI. V gave up 3 bases and J gave up 4 bases, with 7 bases separating them. CDR3 sequence (DNA): TGTGCCAGCTCACCGGTGAATTACGAGCAGTACTTC. Translation gives CASSPVNYEQYF.

Comments on this clone: At one end the junction does not follow the germline gene, possibly because of a read error. The chain combines TRBV7-2 with TRBJ2-2, with 9 nucleotides matching TRBD2. Germline-derived CDR1 and CDR2 are SGHTA and FQGNSA. The CDR3 runs to 16 residues. CDR3 in DNA: TGTGCCAGCAGCCTAGCGGGGCACCATAACACCGGGGAGCTGTTTTTT. It specifies CASSLAGHHNTGELFF.

The gene calls are TRBV28 and TRBJ2-3, with D perhaps matching TRBD2 (5 bases). The CDR3 is made up of 14 amino acids. The germline CDR1 and CDR2 sequences are MDHEN and SYDVKM. With 3 bases removed from V and 4 bases from J, the gap between germline ends came to 11 bases. The CDR3 spells CASSFEGFADTQYF. The CDR3 DNA reads TGTGCCAGCAGTTTTGAGGGTTTCGCAGATACGCAGTATTTT.